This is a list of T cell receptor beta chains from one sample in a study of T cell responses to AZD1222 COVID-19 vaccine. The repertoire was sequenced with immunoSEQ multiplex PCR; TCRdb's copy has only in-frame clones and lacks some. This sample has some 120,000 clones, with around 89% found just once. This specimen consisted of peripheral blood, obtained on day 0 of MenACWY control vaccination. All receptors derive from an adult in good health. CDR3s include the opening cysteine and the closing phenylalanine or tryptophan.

CASSIRLAEAYEQYF	TRBV19
CASSLVTSGTYEQYF	TRBV11-3
CASSLQRNTEAFF	TRBV7-8
CASSLGGLTANEQFF	TRBV5-1
CSVLGVTYEQYF	TRBV29-1
CASSTGTANQPQHF	TRBV5-5
CASSFAAGTGVNTEAFF	TRBV7-8
CAMSTGHNSPLHF	TRBV24-1
CASSADSQNNSPLHF	TRBV9
CASSLAPGQGNSPLHF	TRBV11-3
CASSPGGDYGYTF	TRBV19
CAWSPGHYYEQYF	TRBV30
CASSLSSSNQPQHF	TRBV27
CASSEVVYQSYNEQFF	TRBV10-2
CASSQVQAGGEQYF	TRBV3-1/TRBV3-2
CAISDQTGGETQYF	TRBV10-3
CASLTGLAGGNEQFF	TRBV6-5
CASSVGGGNTIYF	TRBV9
CASSFGRPIRYEQYF	TRBV5-1